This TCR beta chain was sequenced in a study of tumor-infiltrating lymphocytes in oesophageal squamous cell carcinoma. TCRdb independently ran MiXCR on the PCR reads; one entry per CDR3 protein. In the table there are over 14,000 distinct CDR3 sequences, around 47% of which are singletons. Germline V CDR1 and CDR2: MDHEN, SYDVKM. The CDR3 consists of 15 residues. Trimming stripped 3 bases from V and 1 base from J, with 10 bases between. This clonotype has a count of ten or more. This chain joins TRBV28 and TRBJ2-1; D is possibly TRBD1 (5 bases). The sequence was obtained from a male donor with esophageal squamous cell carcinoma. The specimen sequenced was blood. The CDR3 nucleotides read TGTGCCAGCAGTTTCAGGGCCCGGTCCTACAATGAGCAGTTCTTC. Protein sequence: CASSFRARSYNEQFF.